This T cell receptor (beta chain) was profiled in a study of T cells in women clearing cervical HPV infection. Study-wide context: Case blood was drawn a median roughly 160 days after lesion detection. Study results and caveats: TRBV6-7 abundance was lower in cases than controls (roughly 0.12% versus 0.15%). CIN3+ cases had significantly higher TCR repertoire richness than controls, but evenness did not differ.

To note about this clone: Its matching antigen is unknown. The CDR3 is cut off 3 residues early in the read; its end comes from the germline J gene.

V shed 2 bases and J shed 3 bases, with 7 bases lying between them. Germline CDR1 reads SGHNT; CDR2 reads YYREEE (reference sequence). The CDR3 has 13 residues. TCRdb keeps only in-frame clones here, not all; method: immunoSEQ multiplex PCR. This sample's clone table lists tens of thousands of clones. The rearrangement uses TRBV5-4 and TRBJ2-3, with D unclear. The receptor was derived from a woman between 18 and 70 years old with a cervical HPV16 infection that either progressed to CIN3+ or cleared (not recorded which). Material: blood buffy coat. The CDR3 here is CASSLIQTDTQYF. The CDR3 DNA, read in part, is TGTGCCAGCAGCTTAATTCAGACAGATACG.